Listed here are 2 T cell receptor beta chains from one sample, sequenced in a study of cytomegalovirus exposure and HLA in healthy donors. Sequencing was performed with immunoSEQ multiplex PCR; in TCRdb, only in-frame clones are kept and a portion is missing. The repertoire consists of fewer than 120,000 clones, with around 90% occurring once and the leading ten covering under 2%. The sequenced material came from PBMCs. The receptors were gathered from a woman aged 18-29 years in good health and CMV-seronegative.

The chain employs TRBV7-9 and TRBJ1-1, with D maybe TRBD1 (5 bases). V lost 4 bases and J 4 bases, leaving 13 bases between the germline ends. Germline CDR1 is SEHNR and CDR2 is FQNEAQ (reference sequence). This CDR3 is 14 amino acids long. Written as DNA, the CDR3 is TGTGCCAGCAGCTCCCAGGGTATGGGCACTGAAGCTTTCTTT. The encoded protein is CASSSQGMGTEAFF. Complete variable domain (other parts from reference TRBV7-9 and TRBJ1-1): DTGVSQNPRHKITKRGQNVTFRCDPISEHNRLYWYRQTLGQGPEFLTYFQNEAQLEKSRLLSDRFSAERPKGSFSTLEIQRTEQGDSAMYLCASSSQGMGTEAFFGQGTRLTVV.

In its sample, this clone was seen many times. Here the CDR3 reads CASSVGFDRLYEQYF. CDR3 coding DNA: TGTGCCAGCAGCGTAGGGTTCGACAGGCTCTACGAGCAGTACTTC. This chain uses TRBV9 with TRBJ2-7; maybe TRBD1 (6 bases). CDR1 SGDLS and CDR2 YYNGEE come from the germline V gene. The V end was cut by 0 bases, the J end by 3 bases, with 13 bases between. The CDR3 has 15 residues.